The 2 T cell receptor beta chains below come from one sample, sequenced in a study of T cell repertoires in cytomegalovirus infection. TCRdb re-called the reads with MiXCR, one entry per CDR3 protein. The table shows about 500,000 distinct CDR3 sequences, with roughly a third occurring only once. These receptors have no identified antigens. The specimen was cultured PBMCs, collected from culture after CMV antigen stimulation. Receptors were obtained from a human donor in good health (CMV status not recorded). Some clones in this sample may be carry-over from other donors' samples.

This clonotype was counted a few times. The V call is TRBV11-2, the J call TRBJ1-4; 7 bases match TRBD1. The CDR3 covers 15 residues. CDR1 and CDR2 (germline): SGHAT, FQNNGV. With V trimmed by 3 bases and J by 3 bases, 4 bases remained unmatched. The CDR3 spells CASSFGDRSNEKLFF. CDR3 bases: TGTGCCAGCAGCTTTGGGGACAGATCTAATGAAAAACTGTTTTTT.

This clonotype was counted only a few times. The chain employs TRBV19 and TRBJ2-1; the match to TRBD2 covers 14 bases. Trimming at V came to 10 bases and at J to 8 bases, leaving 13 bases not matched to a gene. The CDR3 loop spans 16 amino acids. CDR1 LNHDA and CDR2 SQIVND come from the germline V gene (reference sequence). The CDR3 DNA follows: TGTGCCACCCGACTAGCGGGAGGGCCCCCATTTGATGAGCAGTTCTTC. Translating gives CATRLAGGPPFDEQFF.